This T cell receptor (beta chain) was documented in a study of blood T cell repertoires in COVID-19. Study information: Whether acute or convalescent, the COVID-19 samples came from the United States, Italy and Spain. PBMCs, B-cell-depleted T cells, or T cells were the source of the cDNA or gDNA that made up the material.

In the source study's methods: Estimation of nucleated cell counts relied on the amplification of reference gene primers. Here immunoSEQ multiplex PCR was the method, and the copy in TCRdb shows in-frame clones only, minus some. From that table come the V and J calls and clone size; the DNA was used to work out D and trimming. The data hold tens of thousands of clones, with around 89% observed a single time. Germline V gene sequence: CDR1 SGHAT, CDR2 FQNNGV. V shed 5 bases and J shed 0 bases, with 12 bases lying between them. The CDR3 length is 15 residues. The V gene is TRBV11-2, the J gene TRBJ2-3; weak D call: TRBD1 (6 bases). The sequence came from a man in his sixties with acute or convalescent COVID-19. Sequencing used peripheral blood. In DNA, the CDR3 is TGTGCCAGCAGCCAAAGGGGGTTTAGCACAGATACGCAGTATTTT. Translation gives CASSQRGFSTDTQYF.